The 26 T cell receptor beta chains reported below all come from one sample, sequenced in a study of shared clonotypes between healthy human individuals. Using immunoSEQ multiplex PCR, the repertoire was profiled, and TCRdb retains in-frame clones only, with some absent. Among 600,000 or so clones, 90% to 95% were seen once, and the ten largest hold approximately 0.11%. Naive CD8 isolation took CD45RO-negative cells positively selected for CCR7 and excluded terminally differentiated effector memory CD45RA+ cells. The sequencing input was naive CD8+ T cells sorted from blood. The receptors shown here come from a woman in her 30s in good health.

This clone was seen a single time. This chain uses TRBV28 with TRBJ2-7, with 8 positions matching TRBD2. The germline CDR1 and CDR2 sequences are MDHEN and SYDVKM. The CDR3 loop spans 14 amino acids. The ends lost 5 bases at V and 0 bases at J; junction bases unmatched: 3. The DNA for the CDR3 is TGTGCCAGCAGTCAAAGCGGGAGCTCCTACGAGCAGTACTTC. It translates to CASSQSGSSYEQYF.

This clone was recorded once. The chain links TRBV2 to TRBJ2-5, with 7 bases lining up with TRBD1. Losses at the gene ends were 5 bases for V and 3 bases for J; bases not matched to a gene: 6. This CDR3 is built from 14 residues. Germline values: CDR1 SNHLY, CDR2 FYNNEI. CDR3 protein: CASSWGQLEETQYF. The CDR3 DNA reads as TGTGCCAGCAGTTGGGGACAGTTAGAAGAGACCCAGTACTTC.

The CDR3 DNA follows: TGCGCCAGCGGCGGGACAACCGCTCGCGAGCAGTACTTC. Its protein is CASGGTTAREQYF. The V gene is TRBV5-1, the J gene TRBJ2-7; D tentatively fits TRBD1 or TRBD2 (6 bases each). Trimming left V 7 bases short and J 6 bases short, with 17 bases between. The germline V gene has CDR1 SGHRS and CDR2 YFSETQ. The CDR3 loop spans 13 amino acids.

The rearrangement uses TRBV29-1 and TRBJ1-2; 10 bases fit TRBD1. Unmatched junction bases numbered 10, after V lost 5 bases and J lost 13 bases. The CDR3 runs to 12 residues. Germline CDR1 is SQVTM and CDR2 is ANQGSEA. The CDR3 protein is CSVPRDRGPVTF. CDR3 in DNA: TGCAGCGTTCCCCGGGACAGGGGTCCAGTCACCTTC.

This rearrangement joins TRBV16 to TRBJ2-5; D remains unclear. This CDR3 region has 15 residues. Trimming removed 0 bases from V and 0 bases from J, with 8 bases in between. CDR1 KGHSY and CDR2 FQNENV come from the germline V gene. DNA of the CDR3: TGTGCCAGCAGCCAATCGTCCGACTACCAAGAGACCCAGTACTTC. It specifies CASSQSSDYQETQYF.

The chain combines TRBV20-1 with TRBJ1-2; D call uncertain. V was shortened by 1 base and J by 8 bases, with 8 bases between the two germline ends. The length of the CDR3 is 11 residues. CDR1 is DFQATT, CDR2 SNEGSKA, per germline (reference sequence). CDR3 residues: CSARVERGYTF. The CDR3 DNA reads as TGCAGTGCTAGAGTAGAGAGGGGCTACACCTTC.

Turning to this clone: Other DNA sequences of this sample code for an identical CDR3. The chain joins TRBV27 to TRBJ2-7; weak D call: TRBD2 (6 bases). Germline-derived CDR1 and CDR2 are MNHEY and SMNVEV (reference sequence). The V gene lost 6 bases and the J gene lost 3 bases, with 15 bases spanning the gap. This CDR3 contains 14 residues. The CDR3 DNA follows: TGTGCCAGCAGCATCGGGACTGCAAGCTACGAGCAGTACTTC. It is translated as CASSIGTASYEQYF.

The chain carries TRBV6-1 and TRBJ2-7; 7 bases line up with TRBD1. The CDR3 totals 15 residues. Unmatched junction bases numbered 8, after V lost 6 bases and J lost 0 bases. The germline CDR1 and CDR2 sequences are MNHNS and SASEGT. DNA for the CDR3: TGTGCCAGCAGGGAGACAGGGTACAGCTCCTACGAGCAGTACTTC. It codes for CASRETGYSSYEQYF.

The genes are TRBV6-6 and TRBJ2-7; D unresolved. V lost 8 bases to trimming and J lost 4 bases, with 18 bases between them. The CDR3 spans 14 residues. Germline V lookup: CDR1 MNHNY, CDR2 SVGAGI (reference sequence). Here the CDR3 DNA reads TGTGCCAGCCGGACGTCCACACTGGGGTACGAGCAGTACTTC. It yields the protein CASRTSTLGYEQYF.

This sequence joins TRBV4-2 and TRBJ1-1; no clear D. V shed 0 bases and J shed 1 base, with 9 bases lying between them. From germline, CDR1 is LGHNA and CDR2 YNFKEQ. The CDR3 consists of 15 residues. CDR3 residues: CASSQDPGSNTEAFF. The CDR3 nucleotides are TGTGCCAGCAGCCAAGACCCGGGGTCGAACACTGAAGCTTTCTTT.

V and J are TRBV15 and TRBJ1-2, with TRBD1 as a possible D gene (5 bases). Trimming removed 4 bases from V and 6 bases from J, with 9 bases in between. Germline V gene sequence: CDR1 LNHNV, CDR2 YYDKDF (reference sequence). The CDR3 is 12 amino acids. CDR3 nucleotide sequence: TGTGCCACCAGCACCGGGACCGATGGCTACACCTTC. Its protein is CATSTGTDGYTF.

The chain links TRBV7-9 to TRBJ1-2, with TRBD1 as a possible D gene (6 bases). The CDR3 contains 15 residues. Per germline, CDR1 SEHNR and CDR2 FQNEAQ (reference sequence). V lost 3 bases and J lost 4, with 15 bases in between. CDR3 nucleotide sequence: TGTGCCAGCAGCTTGGGAACAGGGACACTCTATGGCTACACCTTC. Translating gives CASSLGTGTLYGYTF.

The chain couples TRBV27 to TRBJ2-2; D perhaps matches TRBD2 (6 bases). The CDR3 length is 12 residues. The germline V gene has CDR1 MNHEY and CDR2 SMNVEV (reference sequence). V shed 6 bases and J shed 6 bases, with 8 bases lying between them. CDR3 region: CASRGLAGELFF. The CDR3 coding sequence is TGTGCCAGCAGGGGACTTGCCGGGGAGCTGTTTTTT.

The chain recombines TRBV5-1 with TRBJ2-3; the D gene is possibly TRBD2 (5 bases). The V gene lost 4 bases and the J gene lost 11 bases, with 23 bases spanning the gap. The CDR3 extends over 15 amino acids. Germline V gene data show CDR1 as SGHRS and CDR2 as YFSETQ. CDR3: CASSRPRRAIGEQYF. The CDR3 DNA is TGCGCCAGCAGCCGGCCCCGGCGGGCGATTGGTGAGCAGTATTTT.

This sequence joins TRBV10-1 and TRBJ1-5; D is uncertain. The CDR3 is 13 residues long. Per the germline V gene, CDR1 is WNHNN and CDR2 is SYGVQD (reference sequence). With 0 bases removed from V and 7 bases from J, the gap between germline ends came to 7 bases. The DNA for the CDR3 is TGCGCCAGCAGTGAGTCCCGTCAACAGCCCCAGCATTTT. The encoded protein is CASSESRQQPQHF.

This clone was counted only a few times. The chain is built from TRBV5-1 and TRBJ1-2; possibly TRBD1 for D (5 bases). V lost 4 bases, J lost 5 bases, and 21 bases lay in between. Germline CDR1 SGHRS, CDR2 YFSETQ. There are 16 residues in the CDR3. As DNA, the CDR3 is TGCGCCAGCAGCCGCACAATAGGGCAGGGCGAATATGGCTACACCTTC. Encoded protein: CASSRTIGQGEYGYTF.

The chain uses TRBV28 and TRBJ2-1; 14 bases are shared with TRBD2. Germline lookup yields CDR1 MDHEN and CDR2 SYDVKM. The CDR3 is made up of 16 amino acids. The V and J ends lost 8 bases and 2 bases, in that order; junction bases with no gene match: 5. In nucleotides, the CDR3 is TGTGCCAGCGGGGGACTAGCGGGAGAGGCCTACAATGAGCAGTTCTTC. Its translation is CASGGLAGEAYNEQFF.

CDR3 sequence reads: CASSPWGGRQDYGYTF. The CDR3 DNA follows: TGTGCCAGCAGCCCCTGGGGGGGGAGGCAGGACTATGGCTACACCTTC. The chain employs TRBV13 and TRBJ1-2, with D possibly matching TRBD1 (5 bases). Trimming cost V 5 bases and J 3 bases, with 19 bases left between them. The CDR3 covers 16 residues. Per germline, CDR1 PRHDT and CDR2 FYEKMQ (reference sequence). Combining the CDR3 with reference TRBV13 and TRBJ1-2 gives the whole variable domain AAGVIQSPRHLIKEKRETATLKCYPIPRHDTVYWYQQGPGQDPQFLISFYEKMQSDKGSIPDRFSAQQFSDYHSELNMSSLELGDSALYFCASSPWGGRQDYGYTFGSGTRLTVV.

The chain is built from TRBV10-2 and TRBJ1-3; no reliable D call. Trimming shortened V by 8 bases and J by 1 base, and 6 bases separated the two germline ends. The CDR3 is 12 residues long. Germline loops: CDR1 WSHSY, CDR2 SAAADI. CDR3 in DNA: TGCGCCAGCCTCCCATCTGGAAACACCATATATTTT. It translates to CASLPSGNTIYF.

The rearrangement joins TRBV7-6 to TRBJ2-2; D is undetermined. Germline CDR1 and CDR2: SGHVS and FNYEAQ. The CDR3 is made up of 15 amino acids. Trimming removed 3 bases from V and 8 bases from J, with 16 bases in between. CDR3 in amino acids: CASSFGWTSRGELFF. In DNA form, the CDR3 reads TGTGCCAGCAGCTTTGGATGGACGAGTCGTGGGGAGCTGTTTTTT.

The chain employs TRBV5-4 and TRBJ2-7, with TRBD1 matching 8 bases. The V segment lost 3 bases and the J segment 4 bases; nucleotides outside the gene matches: 6. Looked up from germline, CDR1 is SGHNT and CDR2 is YYREEE (reference sequence). The CDR3 extends over 14 amino acids. The DNA for the CDR3 is TGTGCCAGCAGCTCCGGGACAGGATTATACGAGCAGTACTTC. Encoded protein: CASSSGTGLYEQYF.

The V and J genes are TRBV27 and TRBJ2-1; 10 bases are shared with TRBD1. Germline CDR1 reads MNHEY; CDR2 reads SMNVEV (reference sequence). This CDR3 has 14 residues. After removal of 7 bases from V and 4 bases from J, the junction contained 4 bases not matched to a gene. The CDR3 DNA reads TGTGCCAGCACCGGGACAGGGGAATACAATGAGCAGTTCTTC. Amino acid sequence: CASTGTGEYNEQFF.

Points on this clone: The same CDR3 can be traced to other DNA sequences in this sample. The V and J genes are TRBV30 and TRBJ2-7, with unresolved D. Germline V gives CDR1 GTSNPN, CDR2 SVGIG (reference sequence). The length of the CDR3 is 13 residues. Trimming removed 2 bases from V and 1 base from J, with 9 bases in between. The CDR3 sequence: CAWSLGSSYEQYF. The CDR3 DNA reads as TGTGCCTGGAGTCTGGGATCATCCTACGAGCAGTACTTC.

CDR3 sequence reads: CASSLRDAAYEQYF. The CDR3 coding sequence is TGCGCCAGCAGCCTTCGGGACGCCGCCTACGAGCAGTACTTC. The chain combines TRBV5-1 with TRBJ2-5; the D gene could be TRBD1 or TRBD2 (5 bases each). The DNA end lines up better with TRBJ2-7; the J call may be wrong. Germline CDR1 reads SGHRS; CDR2 reads YFSETQ. The CDR3 spans 14 residues.

Remarks on this clone: At one end, the junction sequence differs from germline, possibly due to a read error. The same CDR3 also results from other DNA sequences found in this sample. The rearrangement uses TRBV13 and TRBJ2-7; TRBD2 agrees at 8 bases. Germline assignment: CDR1 PRHDT and CDR2 FYEKMQ (reference sequence). This CDR3 is built from 15 residues. The CDR3 DNA reads TGCGCCAGCAGCTTATTAGCGGGGCGCTCCTACGAGCAGTACTTC. It is translated as CASSLLAGRSYEQYF.

This clone occurred once. The gene calls are TRBV28 and TRBJ2-5; 8 bases match TRBD1. V shed 3 bases, J shed 4 bases, and the junction held 7 bases outside the gene matches. Looked up from germline, CDR1 is MDHEN and CDR2 is SYDVKM. There are 15 residues in the CDR3. CDR3 coding DNA: TGTGCCAGCAGTTTTGCAGGGGGCTCAGGAGAGACCCAGTACTTC. Translated, it gives CASSFAGGSGETQYF.